Each of the 26 T cell receptor beta chains below was sequenced from the same sample in a study of response to subunit inactivated influenza vaccine. TCRdb reprocessed the RT-PCR reads with MiXCR, giving one entry per CDR3 protein. The sample lists hundreds of thousands of distinct CDR3 sequences, around 25% occurring once. Sequencing used CD4+ T cells sorted from PBMCs, obtained around 5 days after vaccination. Every receptor here comes from a man aged 45-60 years who received an inactivated influenza vaccine.

J is TRBJ2-4 and V is TRBV28; D unclear. V lost 2 bases, J lost 1 base, and 15 bases lay in between. Germline V CDR1 and CDR2: MDHEN, SYDVKM. The CDR3 has 17 amino acids. The CDR3 DNA is TGTGCCAGCAGTTTAATCGCCCCGGACCGGGCCAAAAACATTCAGTACTTC. It translates to CASSLIAPDRAKNIQYF.

The chain uses TRBV7-9 and TRBJ1-1, with 11 bases aligning to TRBD1. Per germline, CDR1 SEHNR and CDR2 FQNEAQ (reference sequence). CDR3 length: 14 residues. Trimming removed 5 bases from V and 6 bases from J; junction bases left unmatched: 5. CDR3 sequence: CASSPPGQGAEAFF. DNA for the CDR3: TGTGCCAGCAGCCCACCGGGACAGGGGGCTGAAGCTTTCTTT.

This clonotype was seen many times. The genes are TRBV7-8 and TRBJ2-5; D might be TRBD1 (5 bases). The V and J ends lost 1 base and 2 bases respectively, with 8 bases between them. The germline V gene has CDR1 SGHVS and CDR2 FQNEAQ. The CDR3 consists of 14 residues. Here the CDR3 DNA reads TGTGCCAGCAGCTTAGACCCAGGGCAAGAGACCCAGTACTTC. Its translation: CASSLDPGQETQYF.

V and J are TRBV30 and TRBJ2-2; 7 bases are shared with TRBD1. CDR3 size: 14 residues. Trimming cost V 2 bases and J 3 bases; bases outside gene matches: 3. CDR1 and CDR2 from the germline V gene are GTSNPN and SVGIG (reference sequence). The CDR3 nucleotides read TGTGCCTGGAGTCGGGGACAGTACACCGGGGAGCTGTTTTTT. Translated, it gives CAWSRGQYTGELFF.

This chain links TRBV19 with TRBJ1-2; D unclear. The V end lost 2 bases, the J end lost 7 bases, and 17 bases lay between the germline ends. This CDR3 has 15 amino acids. Germline assignment: CDR1 LNHDA and CDR2 SQIVND (reference sequence). CDR3 coding DNA: TGTGCCAGTAGTATAAGTCTTGCGACAAGTCTTGGCTACACCTTC. Its translation: CASSISLATSLGYTF.

In this sample, this clonotype turned up many times. This chain joins TRBV4-3 and TRBJ2-3, with D possibly being TRBD2 (5 bases). V was shortened by 1 base and J by 9 bases, with 11 bases between the two germline ends. CDR1 is LGHNA, CDR2 YSLEER, per germline. This CDR3 spans 13 amino acids. CDR3 DNA sequence: TGCGCCAGCAGCCAAGTGGCGGGTAGCACGCAGTATTTT. Protein sequence: CASSQVAGSTQYF.

The chain joins TRBV5-1 to TRBJ2-2; 7 bases are shared with TRBD1. Germline CDR1 and CDR2: SGHRS and YFSETQ. The junction had 7 bases not matched to a gene; V was cut back by 5 bases and J by 0 bases. The CDR3 contains 16 residues. In DNA, the CDR3 is TGCGCCAGCAGTCTACGGGACAGTTCGAACACCGGGGAGCTGTTTTTT. Translation: CASSLRDSSNTGELFF.

This clonotype showed up just a few times. V and J are TRBV4-2 and TRBJ1-1; the D is unclear. The CDR3 covers 14 residues. Trimming cost V 0 bases and J 1 base, with 6 bases left between them. Germline-derived CDR1 and CDR2 are LGHNA and YNFKEQ. The CDR3, as DNA: TGTGCCAGCAGCCAAGATTGGGGGAACACTGAAGCTTTCTTT. It encodes CASSQDWGNTEAFF.

This clonotype was seen ten or more times. The rearrangement joins TRBV28 to TRBJ2-7, with a weak D call TRBD1 (5 bases). Germline CDR1 and CDR2: MDHEN and SYDVKM. Trimming removed 8 bases at V and 9 bases at J, with 17 bases between. The CDR3 sequence is 12 residues long. The CDR3 coding sequence is TGTGCCAGCGGCCGTTCCAGGGTCGGGCAGTACTTC. Encoded protein: CASGRSRVGQYF.

The V gene is TRBV6-1, the J gene TRBJ2-1; 7 nucleotides align to TRBD2. This CDR3 spans 13 amino acids. The germline V gene encodes CDR1 MNHNS and CDR2 SASEGT. Trimming at V came to 8 bases and at J to 12 bases, leaving 13 bases not matched to a gene. The CDR3 nucleotides are TGTGCCAGCTCGAGGGGCGGGAGCTCTAGGCAGTTCTTC. Amino acid sequence: CASSRGGSSRQFF.

This sequence joins TRBV29-1 and TRBJ2-2; TRBD1 is a possible D gene (6 bases). Looked up from germline, CDR1 is SQVTM and CDR2 is ANQGSEA. With 6 bases removed from V and 0 bases from J, the gap between germline ends came to 11 bases. The CDR3 sequence is 14 residues long. Here the CDR3 reads CSVPGQTNTGELFF. CDR3 DNA: TGCAGCGTCCCCGGACAGACGAACACCGGGGAGCTGTTTTTT.

The chain couples TRBV7-9 to TRBJ2-7; D is unclear. V lost 4 bases and J 4 bases, leaving 11 bases between the germline ends. The length of the CDR3 is 13 residues. The germline V gene encodes CDR1 SEHNR and CDR2 FQNEAQ (reference sequence). Here the CDR3 DNA reads TGTGCCAGCAGCTATACTTCCCAATACGAGCAGTACTTC. This codes for CASSYTSQYEQYF.

This chain uses TRBV20-1 with TRBJ2-7; no reliable D call. Deletions cut 3 bases from V and 3 bases from J, with 15 bases between. Germline CDR1 and CDR2: DFQATT and SNEGSKA (reference sequence). The CDR3 consists of 14 residues. CDR3 sequence (DNA): TGCAGTGCTAGCCGCCCCGGGCCGATCTACGAGCAGTACTTC. Its translation is CSASRPGPIYEQYF.

Only a few counts were recorded for this clonotype. V is TRBV7-8 and J is TRBJ2-5; D is ambiguous. The germline V gene encodes CDR1 SGHVS and CDR2 FQNEAQ. Trimming shortened V by 7 bases and J by 1 base, and 16 bases separated the two germline ends. The CDR3 sequence is 15 residues long. The CDR3 loop is CASTNTQRRQETQYF. The DNA of the CDR3 is TGTGCCAGCACCAACACACAGAGACGCCAAGAGACCCAGTACTTC.

A few counts support this clonotype. An end of the junction does not agree with germline; a read error may underlie this. V and J are TRBV29-1 and TRBJ2-7; D possibly uses TRBD1 or TRBD2 (5 bases each). The CDR3 runs 12 residues. Germline V gene data show CDR1 as SQVTM and CDR2 as ANQGSEA. Written as DNA, the CDR3 is TGCAGCGTTCGGGGCTTATCCTTCGAGCAGTACTTC. Translation: CSVRGLSFEQYF.

This chain links TRBV10-3 with TRBJ1-1, with D possibly TRBD1 on 5 matching bases. With 5 bases removed from V and 7 bases from J, the gap between germline ends came to 11 bases. Per the germline V gene, CDR1 is ENHRY and CDR2 is SYGVKD. The CDR3 covers 12 residues. The CDR3 protein is CAISPQGYEAFF. CDR3 DNA sequence: TGTGCCATCAGTCCCCAGGGTTATGAAGCTTTCTTT.

Here the CDR3 DNA reads TGCAGTGCTCCCTCGGCAGGGGGCGCGAACACTGAAGCTTTCTTT. This sequence encodes CSAPSAGGANTEAFF. This chain uses TRBV20-1 with TRBJ1-1; 8 bases fit TRBD1. The V gene end was trimmed by 5 bases and the J gene end by 1 base; junction bases not matched to a gene: 9. The V gene's germline CDR1 is DFQATT and CDR2 SNEGSKA (reference sequence). The CDR3 runs 15 residues.

This clonotype showed up many times. The chain employs TRBV20-1 and TRBJ2-3, with D perhaps matching TRBD1 or TRBD2 (6 bases each). The germline CDR1 and CDR2 sequences are DFQATT and SNEGSKA (reference sequence). Trimming pared 5 bases from V and 3 bases from J, leaving 18 bases between. The CDR3 consists of 15 residues. In DNA form, the CDR3 reads TGCAGTGCTCTCCGAGGGGGGAGCGGGACAGATACGCAGTATTTT. It translates to CSALRGGSGTDTQYF.

This clonotype was seen only a few times. J is TRBJ2-1 and V is TRBV28; 8 bases agree with TRBD2. CDR3 size: 15 residues. The trim removed 8 bases at V and 6 bases at J, leaving 12 bases unmatched. Per the germline V gene, CDR1 is MDHEN and CDR2 is SYDVKM. The CDR3 loop is CASGGRSGKGNEQFF. The CDR3 DNA is TGTGCCAGCGGGGGGCGTAGCGGGAAGGGCAATGAGCAGTTCTTC.

This clonotype was observed a handful of times. The chain employs TRBV20-1 and TRBJ2-7; possible D gene TRBD1, 6 bases. Germline-derived CDR1 and CDR2 are DFQATT and SNEGSKA (reference sequence). V gave up 3 bases and J gave up 3 bases, with 15 bases separating them. The CDR3 has 14 residues. CDR3 DNA sequence: TGCAGTGCTAGTCGCAGGGGCAATCTCTACGAGCAGTACTTC. This encodes CSASRRGNLYEQYF.

This clonotype has a handful of counts. The V call is TRBV6-1, the J call TRBJ2-5; the match to TRBD2 covers 15 bases. Germline CDR1 reads MNHNS; CDR2 reads SASEGT. V dropped 6 bases and J dropped 5; count of bases not matched to a gene: 7. The length of the CDR3 is 16 residues. The CDR3: CASSWGLAGGGETQYF. The CDR3, as DNA: TGTGCCAGCAGCTGGGGACTAGCGGGAGGAGGTGAGACCCAGTACTTC.

The V call is TRBV5-8, the J call TRBJ1-3, with D unresolved. CDR1 is SGHTS, CDR2 YDEGEE, per germline. Trimming took off 0 bases at V and 6 bases at J, with 10 bases between the two ends. The CDR3 totals 14 residues. CDR3: CASSLGTTKNTIYF. The CDR3 coding sequence is TGTGCCAGCAGCTTGGGGACGACTAAAAACACCATATATTTT.

This clonotype has a handful of counts. This chain links TRBV10-3 with TRBJ2-7, with a possible D match to TRBD1 (6 bases). Trimming pared 0 bases from V and 9 bases from J, leaving 18 bases between. Germline CDR1 is ENHRY and CDR2 is SYGVKD. This CDR3 region has 15 residues. CDR3 DNA: TGTGCCATCAGTGAGTCGATTCTGGATTTCAGGGGGCAGTACTTC. It encodes CAISESILDFRGQYF.

This rearrangement joins TRBV6-6 to TRBJ1-3; 7 positions agree with TRBD1. Per germline, CDR1 MNHNY and CDR2 SVGAGI (reference sequence). With V trimmed by 5 bases and J by 4 bases, 2 bases remained unmatched. The CDR3 sequence is 13 residues long. Here the CDR3 reads CASSKDRGNTIYF. In DNA form, the CDR3 reads TGTGCCAGCAGTAAGGACAGGGGAAACACCATATATTTT.

The chain links TRBV28 to TRBJ2-4; D is uncertain. Germline V gene sequence: CDR1 MDHEN, CDR2 SYDVKM. Deletions cut 3 bases from V and 8 bases from J, with 11 bases between. This CDR3 contains 13 residues. CDR3 sequence reads: CASSLRSLDIQYF. The DNA for the CDR3 is TGTGCCAGCAGTTTGCGTTCCCTAGACATTCAGTACTTC. Full variable domain (outside the CDR3, taken from reference TRBV28 and TRBJ2-4): DVKVTQSSRYLVKRTGEKVFLECVQDMDHENMFWYRQDPGLGLRLIYFSYDVKMKEKGDIPEGYSVSREKKERFSLILESASTNQTSMYLCASSLRSLDIQYFGAGTRLSVL.

The chain links TRBV6-1 to TRBJ1-1; D remains unclear. V was pared by 10 bases and J by 1 base, with 10 bases between. CDR1 is MNHNS and CDR2 is SASEGT in the germline V gene. The CDR3 runs 12 residues. CDR3 bases: TGTGCCACCGGGCGCGCGAACACTGAAGCTTTCTTT. This translates into CATGRANTEAFF.